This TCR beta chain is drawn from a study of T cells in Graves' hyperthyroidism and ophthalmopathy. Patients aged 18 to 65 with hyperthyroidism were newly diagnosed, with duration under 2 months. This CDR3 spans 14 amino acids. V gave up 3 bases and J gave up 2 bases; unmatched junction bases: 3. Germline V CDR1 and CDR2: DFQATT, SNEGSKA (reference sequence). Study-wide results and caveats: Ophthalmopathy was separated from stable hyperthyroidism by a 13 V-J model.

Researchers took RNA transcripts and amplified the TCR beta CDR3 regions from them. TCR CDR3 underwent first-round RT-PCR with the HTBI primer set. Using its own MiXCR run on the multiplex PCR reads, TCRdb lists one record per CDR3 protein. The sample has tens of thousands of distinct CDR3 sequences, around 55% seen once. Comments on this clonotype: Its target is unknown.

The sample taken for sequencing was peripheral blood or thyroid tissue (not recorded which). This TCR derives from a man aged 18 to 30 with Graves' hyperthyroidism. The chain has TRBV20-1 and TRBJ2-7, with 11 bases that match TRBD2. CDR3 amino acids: CSARPLAGAYEQYF. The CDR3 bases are TGCAGTGCTAGGCCACTAGCGGGGGCCTACGAGCAGTACTTC.